Listed below are T cell receptor beta chains from one sample, sequenced in a study of response to subunit inactivated influenza vaccine. TCRdb ran MiXCR on the RT-PCR reads and lists one entry per CDR3 protein. The sample holds hundreds of thousands of distinct CDR3 sequences, about a fifth seen once. Source: PBMCs from blood, taken roughly 5 days after vaccination. These receptors were collected from a man aged 45 to 65 who received an inactivated influenza vaccine. CDR3s include the opening cysteine and the closing phenylalanine or tryptophan. D genes are given only for firm matches. Where a row states a size, it is once, few, many or the class of an expanded clone; other rows omit it.

D	size	V	J	DNA	CDR3
-	-	TRBV20-1	TRBJ1-6	TGCAGTGCTAGTACAGGACAAGGGAATTCACCCCTCCACTTT	CSASTGQGNSPLHF
-	few	TRBV12-3/TRBV12-4	TRBJ1-2	TGTGCCAGCAGTGACGGCTATGGCTACACCTTC	CASSDGYGYTF
TRBD1	-	TRBV12-3/TRBV12-4	TRBJ2-3	TGTGCCAGCAGCCGCGACAGGGAGCGCACAGATACGCAGTATTTT	CASSRDRERTDTQYF
TRBD2	many	TRBV7-2	TRBJ2-5	TGTGCCAGCAGCTTAGTGGGAGGGGTCTTACAAGAGACCCAGTACTTC	CASSLVGGVLQETQYF
TRBD1	many	TRBV29-1	TRBJ1-1	TGCAGCTCGGGACAGTCTAACACTGAAGCTTTCTTT	CSSGQSNTEAFF
-	few	TRBV12-3/TRBV12-4	TRBJ1-1	TGTGCCAGCACCAAAGGGAACCCCAACACTGAAGCTTTCTTT	CASTKGNPNTEAFF
TRBD2	few	TRBV12-3/TRBV12-4	TRBJ2-5	TGTGCCAGCAGCGGACTAGCGGGGGGGGAGACCCAGTACTTC	CASSGLAGGETQYF
TRBD1	-	TRBV27	TRBJ2-5	TGTGCCAGCAGTAGGAACAGGGGTGTCGGGGAGACCCAGTACTTC	CASSRNRGVGETQYF
-	-	TRBV5-5	TRBJ2-7	TGTGCCAGCAGCCAAGACGGGCCATCCTACGAGCAGTACTTC	CASSQDGPSYEQYF
TRBD1	few	TRBV7-2	TRBJ2-7	TGTGCCAGCAGCTTGACAGGGGGAATGTACGAGCAGTACTTC	CASSLTGGMYEQYF
TRBD1	many	TRBV29-1	TRBJ1-6	TGCAGCGTCGGACTCCCCGGGACAGGCAGGATAAGGAATTCACCCCTCCACTTT	CSVGLPGTGRIRNSPLHF
TRBD1	many	TRBV7-3	TRBJ2-7	TGTGCCAGCAGCTTAAGTGGACAGGGGGCGTACGAGCAGTACTTC	CASSLSGQGAYEQYF
TRBD2	few	TRBV20-1	TRBJ2-5	TGCAGTGCTAACCCGACGGCTAGCGGGAGAGGCGAGACCCAGTACTTC	CSANPTASGRGETQYF
-	many	TRBV12-3/TRBV12-4	TRBJ1-1	TGTGCCAGCAGTTTGCCAGGTTTGAACACTGAAGCTTTCTTT	CASSLPGLNTEAFF
-	few	TRBV7-6	TRBJ1-6	TGTGCCAGCAGCTTAGTGGGGGGTTCCGACAGGAGCTCCTATAATTCACCCCTCCACTTT	CASSLVGGSDRSSYNSPLHF
-	few	TRBV10-3	TRBJ2-6	TGTGCCATCAGTGGAGATCAAGGCTCTGGGGCCAACGTCCTGACTTTC	CAISGDQGSGANVLTF
-	-	TRBV7-9	TRBJ1-1	TGTGCCAGCAGCTTTGTATTTGAGGGGATCGGTGAAGCTTTCTTT	CASSFVFEGIGEAFF
-	-	TRBV5-5	TRBJ1-6	TGTGCCAGCAGCTTGGTTGGAGCTACCTCGTCCAATTCACCCCTCCACTTT	CASSLVGATSSNSPLHF
-	few	TRBV20-1	TRBJ2-7	TGCAGTGCTAGTAAGGAAAACTACGAGCAGTACTTC	CSASKENYEQYF
TRBD2	-	TRBV5-6	TRBJ2-3	TGTGCCAGCAGCTTGATGCGGGCGGGAGACACAGATACGCAGTATTTT	CASSLMRAGDTDTQYF
-	few	TRBV28	TRBJ1-2	TGTGCCAGCAGTCGGAGGTATGGCTACACCTTC	CASSRRYGYTF
-	few	TRBV4-3	TRBJ2-1	TGCGCCAGCAGCCCGATCGGGATGGGTGAGCAGTTCTTC	CASSPIGMGEQFF
-	-	TRBV7-2	TRBJ2-6	TGTGCCAGCAGCTTATATCAGGGGTATCTCTCTTTC	CASSLYQGYLSF
-	few	TRBV18	TRBJ2-1	TGTGCCAGCTCACCACCGGGGCAGGGGACTTACAATGAGCAGTTCTTC	CASSPPGQGTYNEQFF
-	few	TRBV10-3	TRBJ1-2	TGTGCCATCAGTGAGTCTACCCCCGACGCAAAGAAAAACTATGGCTACACCTTC	CAISESTPDAKKNYGYTF
-	few	TRBV7-8	TRBJ1-1	TGTGCCAGCAGCTTACAGGGAGAGGCGAACACTGAAGCTTTCTTT	CASSLQGEANTEAFF
TRBD1	many	TRBV29-1	TRBJ2-1	TGCAGCGTTGAAGCCGGGACAGGGTGGGGTGTTAATGAGCAGTTCTTC	CSVEAGTGWGVNEQFF
TRBD1	-	TRBV20-1	TRBJ2-7	TGCAGTGCTGGGGACAGGACCTACGAGCAGTACTTC	CSAGDRTYEQYF
TRBD2	many	TRBV25-1	TRBJ2-3	TGTGCCAGCATTGGGACTAGCGGGTTCAGAGATACGCAGTATTTT	CASIGTSGFRDTQYF
TRBD2	-	TRBV20-1	TRBJ2-5	TGCACCCTCCGAGGTAGCGGGTTCCAAGAGACCCAGTACTTC	CTLRGSGFQETQYF
-	few	TRBV7-6	TRBJ2-7	TGTGCCAGCAGCCCCGGGGCAAAGGTCTACGAGCAGTACTTC	CASSPGAKVYEQYF
TRBD2	-	TRBV12-3/TRBV12-4	TRBJ2-1	TGTGCCAGCAGTCCTGGACTAGCGGGTCAGCAGTTCTTC	CASSPGLAGQQFF
TRBD2	few	TRBV11-2	TRBJ2-7	TGTGCCAGCAGCACATCTAGCGGGAGTTCGGGGGAGCAGTACTTC	CASSTSSGSSGEQYF
-	-	TRBV29-1	TRBJ2-1	TGCAGCGTCGTCGATTATGACCCTAGGGCGGTAAATGAGCAGTTCTTC	CSVVDYDPRAVNEQFF
-	few	TRBV20-1	TRBJ2-7	TGCAGTGCTAGCGAGAGCTCCTACGAGCAGTACTTC	CSASESSYEQYF
TRBD2	-	TRBV7-2	TRBJ2-3	TGTGCCAGCAGCTTAGCGCGAGCGGGGCCCGGAGATACGCAGTATTTT	CASSLARAGPGDTQYF
TRBD2	few	TRBV29-1	TRBJ2-1	TGCAGCGTTGAACCCCGACTAGCAACCTACAATGAGCAGTTCTTC	CSVEPRLATYNEQFF
-	-	TRBV20-1	TRBJ1-6	TGCAGTGCTAGAACTGAGGGGTCCTATAATTCACCCCTCCACTTT	CSARTEGSYNSPLHF
TRBD2	-	TRBV20-1	TRBJ2-7	TGCAGTGCTACCGCTCGGGCTAGCGGGAGCTACGAGCAGTACTTC	CSATARASGSYEQYF
-	few	TRBV28	TRBJ2-3	TGTGCCAGCAGGCCGACCTACCCGAGGGGTAGCACAGATACGCAGTATTTT	CASRPTYPRGSTDTQYF
TRBD1	-	TRBV7-7	TRBJ1-4	TGTGCTAGCAGCAGGGGGGTGGATGAAAAACTGTTTTTT	CASSRGVDEKLFF
TRBD1	few	TRBV20-1	TRBJ1-2	TGCAGTGCTAGGATAGCAGGGGGCTCTAACTATGGCTACACCTTC	CSARIAGGSNYGYTF
-	-	TRBV28	TRBJ2-7	TGTGCCAGCAGTTTAGCAGGGTTCCCCTACGAGCAGTACTTC	CASSLAGFPYEQYF
-	few	TRBV12-3/TRBV12-4	TRBJ2-2	TGTGCCAGCACCCTTCGGGGACACACCGGGGAGCTGTTTTTT	CASTLRGHTGELFF
-	few	TRBV20-1	TRBJ1-5	TGCAGTGCTAGAGGTGGGGGCGGGCAGCCCCAGCATTTT	CSARGGGGQPQHF
TRBD2	few	TRBV12-3/TRBV12-4	TRBJ2-1	TGTGCCAGCAGAGCGGGGTGGACTAGAGATTACAATGAGCAGTTCTTC	CASRAGWTRDYNEQFF
-	-	TRBV5-1	TRBJ2-3	TGCGCCAGCAGCTTTATTGCAAGCACAGATACGCAGTATTTT	CASSFIASTDTQYF
TRBD1	-	TRBV10-2	TRBJ2-5	TGCGCCAGCAGCGTTATCGGGACAGGCCAAGAGACCCAGTACTTC	CASSVIGTGQETQYF
-	many	TRBV10-2	TRBJ1-1	TGCGCCAGCAGTGAGTCGAGTCTAGCTTTCTTT	CASSESSLAFF
-	few	TRBV24-1	TRBJ2-3	TGTGCCACCAGTGATTTGCGGGGAAGCACAGATACGCAGTATTTT	CATSDLRGSTDTQYF
TRBD1	few	TRBV5-1	TRBJ2-1	TGCGCCAGCAGCCGGACAGGGCGGACGGCATATGAGCAGTTCTTC	CASSRTGRTAYEQFF
-	-	TRBV18	TRBJ2-1	TGTGCCAGCTCACCAGCGGGACTGCCCTACAATGAGCAGTTCTTC	CASSPAGLPYNEQFF
TRBD2	few	TRBV5-1	TRBJ2-1	TGCGCCAGCAGCCGGCGGACTAGCGGGAGCAATGAGCAGTTCTTC	CASSRRTSGSNEQFF
TRBD1	-	TRBV6-1	TRBJ2-2	TGTGCCAGCAGTCGGGGACAGGGTGGATTCGGGGAGCTGTATTTT	CASSRGQGGFGELYF